This T cell receptor beta chain is from a study of beta chain features in type 1 diabetes. Across the whole study: Examination of sorted cells across all samples involved over 85,000,000 cells. Study-level points and caveats: Healthy donors had naive, central memory and Treg TCRB repertoires that appeared less similar than those seen among patients. Equally in patients and controls, PCR might preferentially amplify shorter templates.

All of the isolated RNA was reverse transcribed, so expressed TCRB transcripts were sequenced. Some 3.6 million reads was the average for naive, central memory and regulatory T cell samples. Assay: immunoSEQ multiplex PCR; the TCRdb copy retains only in-frame clones and omits some. The data contain around 330,000 clones, approximately 9.9% of them singletons. In its sample, this clone was seen a few times. The antigen remains unidentified. The CDR3 spans 15 residues. Trimming left V 5 bases short and J 2 bases short, with 19 bases between. CDR1 and CDR2 (germline): GTSNPN, SVGIG (reference sequence). This rearrangement joins TRBV30 to TRBJ2-7, with D tentatively TRBD2 (7 bases). Sequencing was carried out using naive CD4+ T cells from blood. This clonotype was sampled from a woman in her 30s in good health. This CDR3 reads CAWDRGPAGTYEQYF. The DNA for the CDR3 is TGTGCCTGGGACCGGGGGCCAGCGGGAACCTACGAGCAGTACTTC.